The entry below gives a single T cell receptor beta chain sequence along with its context. Its specificity is not known. This sample is part of a study of CD4+ T cells in melanoma. Study findings and constraints: A reported correlation linked neoantigen-specific CD4+ T cells to CD8+, macrophage and B cell function. In melanoma, neoantigen-specific CD4+ T cells reportedly differed in differentiation state.

Here immunoSEQ multiplex PCR was the method, and the copy in TCRdb shows in-frame clones only, minus some. Here the sample spans around 100,000 clones, approximately 92% being singletons. V was cut by 3 bases and J by 5 bases, with 10 bases left in between. Germline lookup yields CDR1 LNHDA and CDR2 SQIVND (reference sequence). The CDR3 runs 13 residues. The origin of this receptor is a human donor with melanoma. Sequencing was done on a sample of peripheral blood. This chain uses TRBV19 with TRBJ1-2; no clear D. This CDR3 reads CASSMAEDYGYTF. As DNA, the CDR3 is TGTGCCAGTAGTATGGCAGAAGATTATGGCTACACCTTC.